The rows below give T cell receptor beta chains drawn from one sample of a study of T cell responses to AZD1222 COVID-19 vaccine. The protocol was immunoSEQ multiplex PCR, while the TCRdb copy is restricted to in-frame clones and leaves out a portion. The sample shows 200,000 or so clones, around 93% of them seen only once. The sequencing used peripheral blood, collected on day 0 of AZD1222 vaccination. The receptors originated from an adult in good health. The CDR3 runs from the conserved cysteine through the conserved F or W. The order of the fields is D gene, J gene, V gene, clone size, CDR3 protein, CDR3 DNA. D genes are given only for firm matches. Size values are once, few and many counts, or a class for expanded clones, and some rows have none.

- | TRBJ2-1 | TRBV28 | - | CASSYALGQVREQFF | TGTGCCAGCAGCTATGCCCTGGGGCAGGTCCGGGAGCAGTTCTTC
TRBD1 | TRBJ1-2 | TRBV9 | - | CASSKTGDRGGYTF | TGTGCCAGCAGCAAGACCGGGGACAGGGGTGGCTACACCTTC
TRBD2 | TRBJ2-1 | TRBV7-3 | - | CASSLTGGSFNEQFF | TGTGCCAGCAGCTTAACTGGCGGGAGTTTCAATGAGCAGTTCTTC
- | TRBJ1-1 | TRBV5-4 | - | CASSFTRNTEAFF | TGTGCCAGCAGCTTCACAAGGAACACTGAAGCTTTCTTT
- | TRBJ1-5 | TRBV7-8 | - | CASSPTDSENQPQHF | TGTGCCAGCAGCCCGACGGACAGTGAAAATCAGCCCCAGCATTTT
TRBD1 | TRBJ2-6 | TRBV5-1 | - | CASSLYGQGTGANVLTF | TGCGCCAGCAGCTTGTACGGACAGGGGACTGGGGCCAACGTCCTGACTTTC
TRBD2 | TRBJ2-2 | TRBV7-8 | once | CASSLALWRGEAGELFF | TGTGCCAGCAGCTTAGCTCTCTGGCGGGGGGAGGCCGGGGAGCTGTTTTTT
- | TRBJ2-7 | TRBV9 | - | CASSVTGLDTYEQYF | TGTGCCAGCAGCGTGACAGGTCTAGATACATACGAGCAGTACTTC
- | TRBJ1-5 | TRBV10-3 | - | CAISDLGGPQHF | TGTGCCATCAGTGATTTGGGAGGGCCCCAGCATTTT
- | TRBJ1-5 | TRBV19 | - | CASKGKRDPRVPNSNQPQHF | TGTGCCAGTAAGGGTAAACGGGACCCCAGGGTCCCTAATAGCAATCAGCCCCAGCATTTT
- | TRBJ1-1 | TRBV20-1 | - | CSASTGLLNTEAFF | TGCAGTGCTAGTACAGGACTCCTGAACACTGAAGCTTTCTTT
- | TRBJ1-2 | TRBV19 | once | CASSIVSANYGYTF | TGTGCCAGTAGTATAGTGAGCGCTAACTATGGCTACACCTTC
TRBD2 | TRBJ2-7 | TRBV3-1/TRBV3-2 | - | CASSQILAGSSYEQYF | TGTGCCAGCAGCCAAATCTTAGCGGGAAGCTCCTACGAGCAGTACTTC
- | TRBJ1-1 | TRBV9 | - | CASSVGGRVGTEAFF | TGTGCCAGCAGCGTAGGAGGCAGGGTGGGGACTGAAGCTTTCTTT
TRBD1 | TRBJ2-7 | TRBV7-3 | - | CASSPTAQGVHEQYF | TGTGCCAGCAGCCCTACTGCGCAGGGGGTCCACGAGCAGTACTTC
- | TRBJ1-6 | TRBV9 | - | CASSGRVGGSPLHF | TGTGCCAGCAGCGGGAGGGTGGGTGGATCACCCCTCCACTTT
TRBD1 | TRBJ1-5 | TRBV7-8 | - | CASSSRPGQMASNQPQHF | TGTGCCAGCAGCTCAAGGCCGGGACAGATGGCCAGCAATCAGCCCCAGCATTTT
- | TRBJ1-2 | TRBV24-1 | once | CATSEGVGGYTF | TGTGCCACCAGTGAGGGGGTTGGGGGCTACACCTTC
TRBD2 | TRBJ2-7 | TRBV7-2 | - | CASSLGGGMNHPYEQYF | TGTGCCAGCAGCTTAGGGGGGGGGATGAACCACCCCTACGAGCAGTACTTC
- | TRBJ2-3 | TRBV4-2 | - | CASSPGGGTSTDTQYF | TGTGCCAGCAGCCCTGGAGGGGGGACTAGCACAGATACGCAGTATTTT
TRBD1 | TRBJ2-4 | TRBV5-1 | once | CASSSSGQGADIQYF | TGCGCCAGCAGCTCTTCGGGGCAGGGGGCGGACATTCAGTACTTC
- | TRBJ1-1 | TRBV6-5 | - | CASSGSGGPNTEAFF | TGTGCCAGCAGCGGATCTGGGGGCCCGAACACTGAAGCTTTCTTT
- | TRBJ1-1 | TRBV20-1 | - | CSGQHGAEAFF | TGCAGCGGACAACATGGTGCTGAAGCTTTCTTT
- | TRBJ2-5 | TRBV6-5 | - | CASSYDPARETQYF | TGTGCCAGCAGTTACGACCCAGCCCGAGAGACCCAGTACTTC
TRBD2 | TRBJ2-1 | TRBV2 | - | CASSGLAGSYNEQFF | TGTGCCAGCAGCGGACTAGCGGGTTCCTACAATGAGCAGTTCTTC
TRBD1 | TRBJ2-3 | TRBV15 | - | CATSRAGTGVLDTQYF | TGTGCCACCAGCAGGGCCGGGACAGGGGTTTTGGATACGCAGTATTTT
- | TRBJ1-2 | TRBV7-6 | - | CASSSILLGRANYGYTF | TGTGCCAGCAGCTCGATCTTATTGGGGAGGGCTAACTATGGCTACACCTTC
TRBD1 | TRBJ1-2 | TRBV11-1 | - | CASSQQKTGNGYTF | TGTGCCAGCAGCCAACAGAAGACAGGGAATGGCTACACCTTC
- | TRBJ2-5 | TRBV28 | - | CASSFLADQETQYF | TGTGCCAGCAGTTTTTTGGCGGACCAAGAGACCCAGTACTTC
- | TRBJ1-4 | TRBV24-1 | - | CATSDGGGSEKLFF | TGTGCCACCAGTGATGGCGGCGGGAGTGAAAAACTGTTTTTT
- | TRBJ2-7 | TRBV6-6 | - | CASSQDSRFGQYF | TGTGCCAGCAGCCAGGACTCGCGCTTTGGGCAGTACTTC
TRBD2 | TRBJ2-7 | TRBV5-1 | once | CASSLEEAGGLQQYF | TGCGCCAGCAGCTTGGAAGAAGCGGGAGGCCTGCAGCAGTACTTC
- | TRBJ2-1 | TRBV3-1/TRBV3-2 | - | CASSLHGYNEQFF | TGTGCCAGCAGCTTGCATGGTTACAATGAGCAGTTCTTC
- | TRBJ1-2 | TRBV28 | - | CASSRRIVYGYTF | TGTGCCAGCAGTCGTCGTATAGTATATGGCTACACCTTC
TRBD1 | TRBJ2-7 | TRBV18 | - | CASSLDRVPYEQYF | TGTGCCAGCTCACTCGACAGGGTGCCCTACGAGCAGTACTTC
- | TRBJ2-5 | TRBV18 | - | CASSPPANPQYF | TGTGCCAGCTCACCCCCGGCCAATCCCCAGTACTTC